This T cell receptor (beta chain) was profiled in a study of CD8 T cells in Susac syndrome. Comment on this clonotype: The junction shows a germline mismatch at one end, possibly a read error.

The CDR3 has 17 residues. The germline V gene encodes CDR1 MGHRA and CDR2 YSYEKL. cDNA came from approximately 0.5 to 1 ug RNA primed by random hexamers. MiXCR, applied by TCRdb to the immunoSEQ multiplex PCR reads, yields one record per CDR3 protein. The sample contains 90,000 to 150,000 distinct CDR3 sequences, about 92% of which appear only once. Sequencing was performed on CD4+ T cells from PBMCs. The receptor's source is a human donor with multiple sclerosis. This chain links TRBV4-1 with TRBJ2-1, with 15 nucleotides matching TRBD2. CDR3 sequence (DNA): TGCGTCAGCAGCCAGGGGACTAGCGGGGGGTGGGGGAATGAGCAGTTCTTC. Its translation is CVSSQGTSGGWGNEQFF.